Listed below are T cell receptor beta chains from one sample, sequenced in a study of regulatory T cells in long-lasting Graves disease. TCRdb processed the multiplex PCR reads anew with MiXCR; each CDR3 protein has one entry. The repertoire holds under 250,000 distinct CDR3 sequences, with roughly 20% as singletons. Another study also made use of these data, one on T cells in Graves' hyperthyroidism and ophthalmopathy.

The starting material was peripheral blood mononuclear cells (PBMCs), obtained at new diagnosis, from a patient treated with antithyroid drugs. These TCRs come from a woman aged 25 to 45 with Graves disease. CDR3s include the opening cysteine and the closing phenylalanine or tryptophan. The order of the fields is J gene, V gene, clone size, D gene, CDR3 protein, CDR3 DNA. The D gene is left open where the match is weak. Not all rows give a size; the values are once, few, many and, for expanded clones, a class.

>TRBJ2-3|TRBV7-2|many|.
CASSSGGRIADTQYF
TGTGCCAGCAGCTCCGGAGGGAGAATCGCAGATACGCAGTATTTT
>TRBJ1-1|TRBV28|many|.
CASSLLGAQGSIEAFF
TGTGCCAGCAGTTTACTCGGTGCACAGGGAAGTATTGAAGCTTTCTTT
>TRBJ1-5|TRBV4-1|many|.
CASSQERGAGYSNQPQHF
TGCGCCAGCAGCCAAGAACGGGGGGCGGGATATAGCAATCAGCCCCAGCATTTT
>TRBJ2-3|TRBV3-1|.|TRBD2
CASSVQRGRYSDTQYF
TGTGCCAGCAGCGTACAGCGGGGGAGGTATTCAGATACGCAGTATTTT
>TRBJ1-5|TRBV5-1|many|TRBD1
CASSFLPGQGKGQPQHF
TGTGCCAGCAGCTTTCTCCCGGGACAGGGCAAGGGACAGCCCCAGCATTTT
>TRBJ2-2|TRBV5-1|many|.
CASSLVRWRTANTGELFF
TGCGCCAGCAGCTTGGTTAGGTGGCGGACAGCGAACACCGGGGAGCTGTTTTTT
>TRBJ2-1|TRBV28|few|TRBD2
CASSPRGVPYNEQFF
TGTGCCAGCAGTCCGCGGGGGGTCCCCTACAATGAGCAGTTCTTC
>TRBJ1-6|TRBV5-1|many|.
CASSLYSSWDNSPLHF
TGCGCCAGCAGCTTATACAGTAGTTGGGATAATTCACCCCTCCACTTT
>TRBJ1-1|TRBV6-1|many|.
CASTPRGNTEAFF
TGTGCCAGCACCCCACGGGGGAACACTGAAGCTTTCTTT
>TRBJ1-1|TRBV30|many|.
CAWKTEGTMNTEAFF
TGTGCCTGGAAGACAGAGGGCACCATGAACACTGAAGCTTTCTTT
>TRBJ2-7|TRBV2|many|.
CATGPNLGPEQYF
TGTGCCACCGGGCCCAACTTGGGTCCCGAGCAGTACTTC
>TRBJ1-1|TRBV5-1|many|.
CASSLGGPAFF
TGCGCCAGCAGCTTGGGAGGGCCAGCTTTCTTT
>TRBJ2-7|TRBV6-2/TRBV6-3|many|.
CASTFSGASSYEQYF
TGTGCCAGCACCTTTAGCGGCGCGAGCTCCTACGAGCAGTACTTC
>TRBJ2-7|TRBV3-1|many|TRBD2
CASSQEGLGTYEQYF
TGTGCCAGCAGCCAAGAGGGACTAGGAACCTACGAGCAGTACTTC
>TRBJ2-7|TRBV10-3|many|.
CAISEISRGVEQYF
TGTGCCATCAGTGAGATTTCGCGAGGGGTTGAGCAGTACTTC
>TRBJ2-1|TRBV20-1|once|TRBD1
CSAPPGQGSHNEQFF
TGCAGTGCCCCGCCGGGACAGGGGAGCCACAATGAGCAGTTCTTC
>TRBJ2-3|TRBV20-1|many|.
CSARSSPDTQYF
TGCAGTGCTAGATCTAGCCCAGATACGCAGTATTTT
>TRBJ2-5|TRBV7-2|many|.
CASSLGPLETQYF
TGTGCCAGCAGCTTAGGGCCCCTAGAGACCCAGTACTTC
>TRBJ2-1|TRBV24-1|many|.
CATSEVVGGLNEQFF
TGTGCCACCAGTGAGGTTGTGGGGGGCCTCAATGAGCAGTTCTTC
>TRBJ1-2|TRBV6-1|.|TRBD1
CASIVGTANYGYTF
TGTGCCAGCATTGTTGGGACAGCTAACTATGGCTACACCTTC
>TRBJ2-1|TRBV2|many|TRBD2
CATGRDYSYNEQFF
TGTGCCACTGGGAGGGACTACTCCTACAATGAGCAGTTCTTC
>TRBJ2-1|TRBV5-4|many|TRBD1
CASSFPDRAEQFF
TGTGCCAGCAGCTTCCCGGACAGGGCGGAGCAGTTCTTC
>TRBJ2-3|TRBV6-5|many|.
CASSYFGGGTDTQYF
TGTGCCAGCAGTTACTTCGGGGGCGGCACAGATACGCAGTATTTT
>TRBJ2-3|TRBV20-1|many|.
CSARRGADTQYF
TGCAGTGCTAGAAGAGGGGCAGATACGCAGTATTTT
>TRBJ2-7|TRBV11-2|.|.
CASSLEAGASYEQYF
TGTGCCAGCAGCTTAGAGGCAGGCGCCTCCTACGAGCAGTACTTC
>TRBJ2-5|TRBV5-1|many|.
CASSFKETQYF
TGTGCCAGCAGCTTTAAAGAGACCCAGTACTTC
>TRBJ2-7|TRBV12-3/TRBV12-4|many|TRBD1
CASAGQGNYEQYF
TGTGCCAGCGCGGGACAGGGAAATTACGAGCAGTACTTC
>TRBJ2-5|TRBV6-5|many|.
CASSYIVSGQETQYF
TGTGCCAGCAGTTACATAGTTAGCGGCCAAGAGACCCAGTACTTC
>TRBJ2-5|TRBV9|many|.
CASSAGDLARQETQYF
TGTGCCAGCAGCGCCGGGGATCTTGCCCGACAAGAGACCCAGTACTTC
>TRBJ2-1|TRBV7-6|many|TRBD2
CASSSPRGGGRDGEQFF
TGTGCCAGCAGCTCCCCCCGGGGGGGCGGGAGGGATGGTGAGCAGTTCTTC
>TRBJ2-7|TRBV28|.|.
CVSSLYGTYEQYF
TGTGTCAGCAGTTTGTATGGTACCTACGAGCAGTACTTC
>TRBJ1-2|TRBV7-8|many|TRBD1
CASSPAGQAHYGYTF
TGTGCCAGCAGCCCAGCCGGACAGGCCCATTATGGCTACACCTTC
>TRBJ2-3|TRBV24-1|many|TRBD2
CATSDPSGRARDTQYF
TGTGCCACCAGCGATCCTAGCGGGAGGGCCAGAGATACGCAGTATTTT
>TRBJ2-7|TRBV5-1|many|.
CASSSTVTTYEQYF
TGCGCCAGCAGCTCGACAGTCACAACCTACGAGCAGTACTTC
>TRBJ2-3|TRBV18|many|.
CASSPSDTQYF
TGTGCCAGCTCACCGTCAGATACGCAGTATTTT
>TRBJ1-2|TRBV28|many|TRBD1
CASSPLRDSYGYTF
TGTGCCAGCAGTCCACTCCGGGACAGCTATGGCTACACCTTC
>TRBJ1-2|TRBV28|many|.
CASSLFDGYTF
TGTGCCAGCAGTTTATTTGATGGCTACACCTTC
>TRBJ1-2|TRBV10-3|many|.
CAISESTGTGGYTF
TGTGCCATCAGTGAGTCCACAGGGACTGGTGGCTACACCTTC
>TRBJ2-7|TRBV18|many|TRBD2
CASSPPSGDYYEQYF
TGTGCCAGCTCACCACCGAGCGGGGACTACTACGAGCAGTACTTC
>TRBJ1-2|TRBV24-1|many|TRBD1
CATSDTRGRIYGYTF
TGTGCCACCAGTGATACCAGGGGGCGCATCTATGGCTACACCTTC
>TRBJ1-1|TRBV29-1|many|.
CSVPGTWATEAFF
TGCAGCGTCCCCGGGACTTGGGCGACTGAAGCTTTCTTT
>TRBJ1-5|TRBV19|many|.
CASSRAVNQPQHF
TGTGCCAGTAGTCGGGCAGTCAATCAGCCCCAGCATTTT
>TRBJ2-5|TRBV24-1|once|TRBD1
CATSDLGTAGETQYF
TGTGCCACCAGTGACCTTGGGACAGCTGGGGAGACCCAGTACTTC
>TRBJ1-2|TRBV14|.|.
CASSLTENYGYTF
TGTGCCAGCAGCCTTACAGAGAACTATGGCTACACCTTC
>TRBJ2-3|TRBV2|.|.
CASSVLAGADTQYF
TGTGCCAGCAGTGTTCTAGCAGGCGCAGATACGCAGTATTTT
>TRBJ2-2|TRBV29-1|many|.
CSVEDRERRTGELFF
TGCAGCGTTGAAGATCGGGAAAGGAGGACCGGGGAGCTGTTTTTT
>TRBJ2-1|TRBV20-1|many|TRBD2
CSAHETSGISYNEQFF
TGCAGTGCCCATGAGACTAGCGGGATTTCCTACAATGAGCAGTTCTTC
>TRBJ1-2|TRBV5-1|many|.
CASSLAWKGRYGYTF
TGCGCCAGCAGCTTGGCCTGGAAGGGGCGTTATGGCTACACCTTC
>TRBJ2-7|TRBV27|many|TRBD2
CASSLSIGLAPEEQYF
TGTGCCAGCAGTTTATCGATCGGACTAGCGCCCGAAGAGCAGTACTTC
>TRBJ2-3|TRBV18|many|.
CASSPQSSITDTQYF
TGTGCCAGCTCACCACAGTCGAGCATCACAGATACGCAGTATTTT
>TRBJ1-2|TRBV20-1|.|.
CSASRGNYGYTF
TGCAGTGCCTCACGGGGAAACTATGGCTACACCTTC
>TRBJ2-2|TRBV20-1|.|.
CSASVAEAGRNTGELFF
TGCAGTGCTAGTGTTGCCGAAGCGGGTCGGAACACCGGGGAGCTGTTTTTT